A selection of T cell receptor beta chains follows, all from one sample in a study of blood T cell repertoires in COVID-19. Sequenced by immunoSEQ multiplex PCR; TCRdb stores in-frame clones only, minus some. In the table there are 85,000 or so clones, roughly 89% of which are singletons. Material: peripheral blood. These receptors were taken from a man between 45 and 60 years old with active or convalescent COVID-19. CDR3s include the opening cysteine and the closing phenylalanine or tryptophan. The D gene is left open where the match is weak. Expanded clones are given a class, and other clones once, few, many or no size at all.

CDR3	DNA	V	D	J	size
CASSPGGRGNQPQHF	TGTGCCAGCAGTCCCGGCGGCAGGGGAAATCAGCCCCAGCATTTT	TRBV6-2/TRBV6-3	NA	TRBJ1-5	few
CASSPEGVSSYEQYF	TGTGCCAGCAGCCCGGAAGGGGTCAGCTCCTACGAGCAGTACTTC	TRBV7-9	NA	TRBJ2-7	NA
CASSFGTAPYSTDTQYF	TGTGCCAGCAGCTTCGGGACAGCTCCCTATAGCACAGATACGCAGTATTTT	TRBV5-4	TRBD1	TRBJ2-3	NA
CASSQSVLVGTQYF	TGCGCCAGCAGCCAGTCGGTACTAGTCGGTACGCAGTATTTT	TRBV4-1	NA	TRBJ2-3	NA
CATAAASRADTQYF	TGTGCCACCGCGGCGGCTAGTCGGGCAGATACGCAGTATTTT	TRBV6-6	NA	TRBJ2-3	NA
CASSVGQGGFYEQYF	TGTGCCAGCAGCGTCGGACAGGGGGGATTCTACGAGCAGTACTTC	TRBV9	TRBD1	TRBJ2-7	NA
CASSEVRAANEKLFF	TGTGCCAGCAGTGAGGTCAGGGCTGCTAATGAAAAACTGTTTTTT	TRBV2	NA	TRBJ1-4	NA
CASSQDPGVVTEAFF	TGTGCCAGCAGCCAAGATCCGGGGGTGGTCACTGAAGCTTTCTTT	TRBV3-1/TRBV3-2	NA	TRBJ1-1	NA
CASSQEDNTGGSTDTQYF	TGCGCCAGCAGCCAAGAAGATAATACAGGGGGAAGCACAGATACGCAGTATTTT	TRBV4-3	TRBD1	TRBJ2-3	NA
CAISRKASGYGYTF	TGTGCCATCAGTCGGAAGGCTTCGGGCTATGGCTACACCTTC	TRBV10-3	NA	TRBJ1-2	NA
CASSLVINTEAFF	TGTGCCAGCAGCTTAGTTATAAACACTGAAGCTTTCTTT	TRBV7-2	NA	TRBJ1-1	NA
CASSFSTGEHEKLFF	TGTGCCAGCTCATTTTCGACAGGGGAACATGAAAAACTGTTTTTT	TRBV18	TRBD1	TRBJ1-4	once